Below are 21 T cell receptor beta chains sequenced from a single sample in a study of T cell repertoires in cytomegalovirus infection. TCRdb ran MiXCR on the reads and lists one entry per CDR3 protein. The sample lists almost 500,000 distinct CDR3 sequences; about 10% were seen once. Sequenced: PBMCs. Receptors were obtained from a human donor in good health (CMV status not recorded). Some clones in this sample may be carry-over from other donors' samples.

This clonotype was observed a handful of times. The CDR3 DNA sequence: TGTGCCAGCAGCTCGGGGGGGTTGGGGCACCAAACGCAGTATTTT. This gives the protein CASSSGGLGHQTQYF. The chain employs TRBV7-9 and TRBJ2-3; TRBD2 agrees at 8 bases. The CDR3 contains 15 residues. J gave up 9 bases and V 4 bases, and 12 bases lay outside the gene matches. Germline CDR1 SEHNR, CDR2 FQNEAQ (reference sequence).

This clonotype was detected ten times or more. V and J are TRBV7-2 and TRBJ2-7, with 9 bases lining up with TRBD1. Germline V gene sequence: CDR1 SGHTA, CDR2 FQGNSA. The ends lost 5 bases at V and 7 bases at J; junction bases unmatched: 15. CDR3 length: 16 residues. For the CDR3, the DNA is TGTGCCAGCAGCCCCGCCACAGGGGGCGCAGGGAGGGAGCAGTACTTC. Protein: CASSPATGGAGREQYF.

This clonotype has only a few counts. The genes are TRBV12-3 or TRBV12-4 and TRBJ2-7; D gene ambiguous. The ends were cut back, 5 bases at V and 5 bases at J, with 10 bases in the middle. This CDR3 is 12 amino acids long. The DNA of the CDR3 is TGTGCCAGCAGTGACCGGAAAGACGAGCAGTACTTC. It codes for CASSDRKDEQYF.

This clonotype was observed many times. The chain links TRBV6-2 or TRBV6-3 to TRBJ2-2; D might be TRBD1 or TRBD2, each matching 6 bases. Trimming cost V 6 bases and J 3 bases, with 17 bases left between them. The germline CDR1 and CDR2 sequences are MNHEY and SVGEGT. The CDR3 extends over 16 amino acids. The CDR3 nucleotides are TGTGCCAGCAGGGGAGGTACTTGGGGGCACACCGGGGAGCTGTTTTTT. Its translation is CASRGGTWGHTGELFF.

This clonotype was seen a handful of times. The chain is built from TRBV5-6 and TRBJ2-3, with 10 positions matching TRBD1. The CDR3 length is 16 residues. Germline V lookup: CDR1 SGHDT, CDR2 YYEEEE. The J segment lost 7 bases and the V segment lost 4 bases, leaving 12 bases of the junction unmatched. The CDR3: CASSPDRGFALYTQYF. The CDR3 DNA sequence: TGTGCCAGCAGCCCGGACAGGGGGTTCGCCCTCTATACGCAGTATTTT.

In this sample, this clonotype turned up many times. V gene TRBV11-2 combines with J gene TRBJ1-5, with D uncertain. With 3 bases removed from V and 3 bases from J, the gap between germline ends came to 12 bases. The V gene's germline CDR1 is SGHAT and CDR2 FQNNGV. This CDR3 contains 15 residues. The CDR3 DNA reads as TGTGCCAGCAGCTTGGGAGGGAGGAACAATCAGCCCCAGCATTTT. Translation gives CASSLGGRNNQPQHF.

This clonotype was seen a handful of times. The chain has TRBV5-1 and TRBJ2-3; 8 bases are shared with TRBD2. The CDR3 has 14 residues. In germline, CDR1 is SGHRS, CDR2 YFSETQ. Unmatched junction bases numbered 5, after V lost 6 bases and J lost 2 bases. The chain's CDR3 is CASTKRGYTDTQYF. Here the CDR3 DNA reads TGCGCCAGCACGAAGCGGGGGTACACAGATACGCAGTATTTT.

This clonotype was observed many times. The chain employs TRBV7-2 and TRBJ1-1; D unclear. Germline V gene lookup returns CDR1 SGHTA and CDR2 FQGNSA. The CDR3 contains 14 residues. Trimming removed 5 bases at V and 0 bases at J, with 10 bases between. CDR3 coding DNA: TGTGCCAGCAGCCCCAGCACAGTGAACACTGAAGCTTTCTTT. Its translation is CASSPSTVNTEAFF. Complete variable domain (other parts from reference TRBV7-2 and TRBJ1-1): GAGVSQSPSNKVTEKGKDVELRCDPISGHTALYWYRQSLGQGLEFLIYFQGNSAPDKSGLPSDRFSAERTGGSVSTLTIQRTQQEDSAVYLCASSPSTVNTEAFFGQGTRLTVV.

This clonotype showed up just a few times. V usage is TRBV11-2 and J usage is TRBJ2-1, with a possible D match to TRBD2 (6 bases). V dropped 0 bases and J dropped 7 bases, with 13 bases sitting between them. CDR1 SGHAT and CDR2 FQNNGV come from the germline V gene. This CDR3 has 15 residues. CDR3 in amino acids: CASSLDRGTHNEQFF. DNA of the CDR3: TGTGCCAGCAGCTTAGATCGCGGGACGCATAATGAGCAGTTCTTC.

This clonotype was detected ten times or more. Here the CDR3 DNA reads TGTGCCAGCAGCTTATCTCTGGGGCGGTACGAGCAGTACTTC. It specifies CASSLSLGRYEQYF. V gene TRBV7-9 combines with J gene TRBJ2-7, with D possibly TRBD1 on 5 matching bases. The CDR3 contains 14 residues. V was trimmed by 2 bases and J by 4 bases, leaving 12 bases between them. Germline V gene sequence: CDR1 SEHNR, CDR2 FQNEAQ (reference sequence).

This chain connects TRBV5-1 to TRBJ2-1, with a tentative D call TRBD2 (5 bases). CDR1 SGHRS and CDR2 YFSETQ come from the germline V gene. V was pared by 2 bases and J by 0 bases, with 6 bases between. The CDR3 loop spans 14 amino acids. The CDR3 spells CASSLADSYNEQFF. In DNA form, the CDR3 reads TGCGCCAGCAGCTTAGCGGACTCCTACAATGAGCAGTTCTTC.

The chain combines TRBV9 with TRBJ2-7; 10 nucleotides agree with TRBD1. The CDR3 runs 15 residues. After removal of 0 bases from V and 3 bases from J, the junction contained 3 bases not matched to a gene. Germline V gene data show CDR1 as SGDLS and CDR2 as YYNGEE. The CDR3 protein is CASSVGDRGYYEQYF. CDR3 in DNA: TGTGCCAGCAGCGTAGGGGACAGGGGATACTACGAGCAGTACTTC.

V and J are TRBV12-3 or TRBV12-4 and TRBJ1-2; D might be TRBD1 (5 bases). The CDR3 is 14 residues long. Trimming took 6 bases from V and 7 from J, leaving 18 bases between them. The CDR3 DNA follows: TGTGCCAGCAGCCCCGGCAGGGCGTTAGGTGGCTACACCTTC. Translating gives CASSPGRALGGYTF.

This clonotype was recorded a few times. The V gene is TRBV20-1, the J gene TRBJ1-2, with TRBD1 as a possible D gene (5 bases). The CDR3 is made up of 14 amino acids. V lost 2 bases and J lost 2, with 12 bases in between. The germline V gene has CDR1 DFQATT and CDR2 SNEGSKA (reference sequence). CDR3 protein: CSARKGEGNYGYTF. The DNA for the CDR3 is TGCAGTGCTAGAAAAGGGGAGGGGAACTATGGCTACACCTTC.

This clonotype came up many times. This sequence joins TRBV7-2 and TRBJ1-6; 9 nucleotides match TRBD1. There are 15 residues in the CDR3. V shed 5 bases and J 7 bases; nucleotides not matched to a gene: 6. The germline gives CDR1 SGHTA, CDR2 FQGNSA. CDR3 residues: CASSAWDRENSPLHF. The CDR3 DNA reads TGTGCCAGCAGCGCATGGGACAGGGAAAATTCACCCCTCCACTTT.

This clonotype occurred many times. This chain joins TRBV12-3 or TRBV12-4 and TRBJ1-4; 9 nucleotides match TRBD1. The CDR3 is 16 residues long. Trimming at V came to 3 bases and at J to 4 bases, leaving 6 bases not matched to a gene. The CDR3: CASSLGQGGFNEKLFF. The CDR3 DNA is TGTGCCAGCAGTTTGGGACAGGGAGGATTTAATGAAAAACTGTTTTTT.

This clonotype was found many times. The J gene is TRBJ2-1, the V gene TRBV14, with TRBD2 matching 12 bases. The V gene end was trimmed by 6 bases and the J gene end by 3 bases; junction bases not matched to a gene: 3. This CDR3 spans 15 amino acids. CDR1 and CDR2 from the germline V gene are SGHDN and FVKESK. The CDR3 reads CASRPTSGSYNEQFF. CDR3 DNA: TGTGCCAGCAGGCCGACTAGCGGGAGCTACAATGAGCAGTTCTTC.

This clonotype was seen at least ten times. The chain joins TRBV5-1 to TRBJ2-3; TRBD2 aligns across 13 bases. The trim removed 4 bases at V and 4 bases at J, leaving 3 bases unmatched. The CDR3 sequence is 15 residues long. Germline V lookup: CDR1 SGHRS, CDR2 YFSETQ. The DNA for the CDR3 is TGCGCCAGCAGCAGAACTAGCGGGAGGGCAGATACGCAGTATTTT. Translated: CASSRTSGRADTQYF.

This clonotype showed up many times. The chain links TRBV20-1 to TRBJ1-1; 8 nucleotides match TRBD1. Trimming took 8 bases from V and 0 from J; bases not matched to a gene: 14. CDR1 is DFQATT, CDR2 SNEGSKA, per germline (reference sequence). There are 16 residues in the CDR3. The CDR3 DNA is TGCAGTCCAAAGGGGGGAAAGGACAGGGTGAACACTGAAGCTTTCTTT. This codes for CSPKGGKDRVNTEAFF.

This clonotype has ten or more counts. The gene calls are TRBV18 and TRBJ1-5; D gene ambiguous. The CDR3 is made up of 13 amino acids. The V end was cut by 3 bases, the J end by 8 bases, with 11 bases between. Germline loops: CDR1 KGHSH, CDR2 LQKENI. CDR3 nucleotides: TGTGCCAGCTCACCGACAAAGCGGGAGCCCCAGCATTTT. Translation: CASSPTKREPQHF.

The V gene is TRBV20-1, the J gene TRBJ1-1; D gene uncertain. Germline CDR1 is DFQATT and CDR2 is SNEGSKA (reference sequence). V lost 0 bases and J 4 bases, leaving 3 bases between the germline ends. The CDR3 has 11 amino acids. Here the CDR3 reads CSARDPTEAFF. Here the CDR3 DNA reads TGCAGTGCTAGAGATCCCACTGAAGCTTTCTTT.